One and the same sample provided the 4 T cell receptor beta chains below, sequenced in a study of tumor-infiltrating lymphocytes in primary liver carcinoma (dated by TCRdb to the late 2010s). Data came from an Illumina HiSeq 2500. Starting from approximately 0.5 ug total RNA, TCRbeta-specific cDNA was produced by reverse transcription with a constant-region primer and ProtoScript II reverse transcriptase. TCRbeta libraries were built with three nested multiplex PCR rounds, a slightly modified ARM-PCR procedure. Each of the first two PCR rounds ran for roughly 11 cycles and used multiplex TRBV1-TRBV30 forward primers together with a Cbeta reverse primer. The raw public data were reprocessed by TCRdb itself: fastp quality trimming at Q25, MiXCR clonotype calling, in-frame beta chains only. A single entry per CDR3 protein holds the most common genes and DNA from its merged rows. The sample table shows nearly 200,000 distinct CDR3 sequences, and almost 65% are seen once. The leading ten clones occupy roughly 7% of the sample.

Blood RNA was extracted from unsorted whole blood with TRIzol reagent; germline DNA came from the DNeasy Blood & Tissue kit. Sequenced material: peripheral blood. These TCRs come from a woman aged 60 to 75 with primary liver carcinoma and hepatitis B virus infection.

V gene TRBV11-2 combines with J gene TRBJ2-7; 10 nucleotides align to TRBD1. Losses at the gene ends were 5 bases for V and 3 bases for J; bases not matched to a gene: 10. Germline V gene lookup returns CDR1 SGHAT and CDR2 FQNNGV. The CDR3 consists of 16 residues. In DNA, the CDR3 is TGTGCCAGCAGCGTCTTCCGGGACAGGGGAATCTACGAGCAGTACTTC. Translated, it gives CASSVFRDRGIYEQYF.

The chain uses TRBV24-1 and TRBJ2-1, with 8 bases matching TRBD1. The CDR3 runs 16 residues. Unmatched junction bases numbered 7, after V lost 1 base and J lost 6 bases. Germline values: CDR1 KGHDR, CDR2 SFDVKD. The CDR3 region has the DNA TGTGCCACCAGTGATTTTGCGACAGGGGACGCCAATGAGCAGTTCTTC. Translated: CATSDFATGDANEQFF.

The chain employs TRBV5-1 and TRBJ2-7; 7 bases are shared with TRBD1. The CDR3 totals 13 residues. Germline lookup yields CDR1 SGHRS and CDR2 YFSETQ. V lost 4 bases to trimming and J lost 12 bases; unmatched junction nucleotides: 13. CDR3 protein: CASSGTVLQEVYF. In nucleotides, the CDR3 is TGCGCCAGCAGCGGGACAGTCCTACAGGAGGTGTACTTC.

To note about this clonotype: Being one base from a much bigger clone, this may be a read error. The V and J genes are TRBV14 and TRBJ1-1; D remains ambiguous. Trimming cost V 3 bases and J 1 base, with 6 bases left between them. The CDR3 consists of 13 residues. Germline assignment: CDR1 SGHDN and CDR2 FVKESK. The CDR3 reads CASSHEWNTEAFF. The CDR3 DNA sequence: TGTGCCAGCAGCCACGAGTGGAACACTGAAGCTTTCTTT.